This is a list of T cell receptor beta chains from one sample in a study of T cell repertoires in cytomegalovirus infection. MiXCR, applied by TCRdb to the reads, yields one record per CDR3 protein. The table records around 85,000 distinct CDR3 sequences, about 45% of them present only once. Their antigen targets remain unknown. The input for sequencing was CD8+ T cells from cultured PBMCs, taken from culture after CMV antigen stimulation. Receptors were obtained from a human donor in good health (CMV status not recorded). Some clones in this sample may be carry-over from other donors' samples. Each CDR3 is given with its conserved first and last residue. Fields, in order: V gene, D gene, CDR3 protein. D genes are given only for firm matches.

>TRBV29-1|TRBD2
CSVDSGRGNNEQFF
>TRBV2|TRBD1
CASRPTGGGRETQYF
>TRBV15|NA
CATSLGGLLREKLFF
>TRBV7-3|NA
CASSTETADSNQPQHF
>TRBV7-9|NA
CASSLGQPYHVDYGYTF
>TRBV7-3|NA
CASSLTGRSGVTDTQYF
>TRBV12-3/TRBV12-4|TRBD1
CASNLFGTGSMGYTF
>TRBV4-1|NA
CASSQEGESSYNEQFF
>TRBV4-1|NA
CASSQEYGVRSVTDTQYF
>TRBV27|TRBD2
CASSFAVWPLAGDNEQFF
>TRBV15|TRBD1
CATSRAGTADGYTF
>TRBV7-8|NA
CASNLKIGRDGYTF
>TRBV28|NA
CASSFPRGPSEGRRYEQYF
>TRBV19|TRBD1
CASQPPGTGKYNEQFF
>TRBV29-1|TRBD2
CSVEGGLAGGTDTQYF
>TRBV11-2|NA
CASSPQRPGTDEKLFF
>TRBV29-1|NA
CSVAGVDYGYTF
>TRBV7-6|NA
CASSLSTDTQYF
>TRBV7-2|NA
CASSPRTSQETQYF
>TRBV28|TRBD2
CASSPASGRYSETQYF
>TRBV7-9|NA
CASRTLMNTEAFF
>TRBV7-6|TRBD2
CASSLSGSFDEQYF
>TRBV27|NA
CASSLSWGTVNYGYTF
>TRBV27|TRBD1
CASSKRGGQHNQPQHF
>TRBV29-1|TRBD2
CSVVGLVNNEQFF
>TRBV12-3/TRBV12-4|NA
CASSLILPVNTGELFF
>TRBV27|TRBD2
CASSSGLAVNEQFF
>TRBV12-3/TRBV12-4|NA
CASSLALGASTDTQYF
>TRBV2|TRBD1
CASSEWGQGTSYNEQFF
>TRBV7-6|TRBD1
CASSSYRGDTQYF
>TRBV7-6|NA
CASSLQGGTDTQYF
>TRBV6-4|TRBD1
CASSEHGGQAEAFF
>TRBV13|NA
CASRIRRVPRESGANVLTF
>TRBV7-8|NA
CASSLADQFFATNEKLFF
>TRBV7-2|NA
CASSPAGSGQETQYF
>TRBV7-6|NA
CASSLVGRTKETQYF
>TRBV28|NA
CASAHLNLANTGELFF